These 24 T cell receptor beta chains came from one sample sequenced in a study of Ad26.COV2.S vaccination and SARS-CoV-2 variants. Treatment described: about 20 received Ad26.COV2.S at low or high dose, single or two shots; about 5 received placebo; per-sample allocation not given. Sampling happened 63 days after the first vaccine or placebo injection. Some clones are missing from TCRdb's copy, which holds only in-frame ones; the method was immunoSEQ multiplex PCR. The table lists about 680,000 clones, about 90% of them singletons. The sequencing used peripheral blood, collected in a trial of Ad26.COV2.S vaccine versus placebo. The source of these receptors is a person between 18 and 59 years old who received the Ad26.COV2.S COVID-19 vaccine or a placebo.

With respect to this clone: The same CDR3 is also encoded by other DNA sequences in this sample. The chain is built from TRBV29-1 and TRBJ2-5, with D tentatively TRBD1 or TRBD2 (5 bases each). Germline V lookup: CDR1 SQVTM, CDR2 ANQGSEA. The CDR3 is 13 residues long. V was trimmed by 2 bases and J by 1 base, leaving 8 bases between them. CDR3 amino acids: CSVERGAQETQYF. For the CDR3, the DNA is TGCAGCGTTGAAAGAGGGGCCCAAGAGACCCAGTACTTC.

The chain employs TRBV9 and TRBJ2-7, with D perhaps matching TRBD1 (5 bases). The CDR3 runs 13 residues. Between the trimmed V and J ends, which lost 4 bases and 3 bases, there was a span of 11 bases. CDR1 and CDR2 from the germline V gene are SGDLS and YYNGEE. CDR3 nucleotides: TGTGCCAGCAGCCCCGGACATAACTACGAGCAGTACTTC. This encodes CASSPGHNYEQYF.

V gene TRBV7-9 combines with J gene TRBJ2-2; D is tentatively TRBD1 or TRBD2 (5 bases each). Trimming removed 5 bases at V and 6 bases at J, with 13 bases between. The CDR3 consists of 14 residues. Germline-derived CDR1 and CDR2 are SEHNR and FQNEAQ (reference sequence). CDR3: CASSESMGAGELFF. CDR3 coding DNA: TGTGCCAGCAGCGAGTCCATGGGGGCCGGGGAGCTGTTTTTT. The entire variable domain, with the rest obtained from reference TRBV7-9 and TRBJ2-2, is as follows: DTGVSQNPRHKITKRGQNVTFRCDPISEHNRLYWYRQTLGQGPEFLTYFQNEAQLEKSRLLSDRFSAERPKGSFSTLEIQRTEQGDSAMYLCASSESMGAGELFFGEGSRLTVL.

This clone was seen just once. The V gene is TRBV13, the J gene TRBJ2-7; TRBD2 matches at 8 bases. Germline V gene lookup returns CDR1 PRHDT and CDR2 FYEKMQ (reference sequence). V lost 5 bases to trimming and J lost 0 bases; unmatched junction nucleotides: 9. The CDR3 runs 16 residues. DNA for the CDR3: TGTGCCAGCAGCAGCACCGGGGGGGCCGGCTCCTACGAGCAGTACTTC. It yields the protein CASSSTGGAGSYEQYF.

The chain is built from TRBV13 and TRBJ2-7; D is possibly TRBD1 or TRBD2 (6 bases each). This CDR3 is 13 amino acids long. Trimming shortened V by 5 bases and J by 3 bases, and 11 bases separated the two germline ends. Germline CDR1 PRHDT, CDR2 FYEKMQ (reference sequence). CDR3 amino acids: CASSPGGHYEQYF. CDR3 sequence (DNA): TGTGCCAGCAGCCCCGGGGGCCACTACGAGCAGTACTTC.

This chain joins TRBV29-1 and TRBJ2-7, with 11 bases aligning to TRBD1. The CDR3 is made up of 14 amino acids. CDR1 is SQVTM, CDR2 ANQGSEA, per germline. J gave up 3 bases and V 7 bases, and 8 bases lay outside the gene matches. CDR3 protein: CSAKAGTGGYEQYF. The CDR3 region has the DNA TGCAGCGCCAAGGCCGGGACAGGGGGCTACGAGCAGTACTTC.

The CDR3 is CASSVEAGPNTEAFF. The CDR3 DNA reads as TGTGCCAGCAGCGTAGAGGCAGGGCCGAACACTGAAGCTTTCTTT. The chain combines TRBV9 with TRBJ1-1; D might be TRBD1 (5 bases). The V and J ends lost 0 bases and 1 base respectively, with 10 bases between them. CDR3 length: 15 amino acids. Germline CDR1 reads SGDLS; CDR2 reads YYNGEE.

The genes are TRBV12-5 and TRBJ2-1; D remains unclear. The CDR3 sequence is 15 residues long. Germline lookup yields CDR1 LGHNT and CDR2 FRNRAP. V lost 6 bases and J lost 0, with 12 bases in between. The DNA of the CDR3 is TGTGCTAGTGGCCCCTTTCCCAACTCCTACAATGAGCAGTTCTTC. Translated, it gives CASGPFPNSYNEQFF.

The CDR3 DNA sequence: TGTGCCAGCTCACCACAGGGCCCATTGAACACTGAAGCTTTCTTT. Amino acids: CASSPQGPLNTEAFF. The chain joins TRBV18 to TRBJ1-1; no clear D gene. Germline V gene lookup returns CDR1 KGHSH and CDR2 LQKENI. V lost 1 base to trimming and J lost 0 bases, with 9 bases between them. This CDR3 spans 15 amino acids.

This chain uses TRBV4-3 with TRBJ1-1, with 8 bases aligning to TRBD1. CDR1 and CDR2 from the germline V gene are LGHNA and YSLEER. V lost 2 bases, J lost 0 bases, and 8 bases stayed unmatched. The CDR3 extends over 17 amino acids. The CDR3 DNA reads as TGCGCCAGCAGCCAACGCGACAGGGGACGCCTGAACACTGAAGCTTTCTTT. It encodes CASSQRDRGRLNTEAFF.

The chain couples TRBV7-2 to TRBJ2-5; maybe TRBD1 (6 bases). CDR3 length: 13 residues. V lost 6 bases and J 2 bases, leaving 10 bases between the germline ends. Germline-derived CDR1 and CDR2 are SGHTA and FQGNSA. CDR3 sequence reads: CASSRDTQETQYF. The CDR3 bases are TGTGCCAGCAGTCGGGACACTCAAGAGACCCAGTACTTC.

The chain recombines TRBV4-3 with TRBJ2-2; possible D gene TRBD1, 5 bases. Trimming removed 1 base at V and 6 bases at J, with 9 bases between. Germline V gene data show CDR1 as LGHNA and CDR2 as YSLEER. This CDR3 region has 14 residues. CDR3 amino acids: CASSQAAGPGELFF. CDR3 sequence (DNA): TGCGCCAGCAGCCAAGCCGCAGGGCCCGGGGAGCTGTTTTTT.

The CDR3 loop reads CASRAGGSYEQYF. As DNA, the CDR3 is TGTGCCAGCAGGGCAGGGGGCTCCTACGAGCAGTACTTC. The chain carries TRBV2 and TRBJ2-7, with 7 bases lining up with TRBD1. CDR1 and CDR2 from the germline V gene are SNHLY and FYNNEI. V lost 6 bases to trimming and J lost 0 bases; unmatched junction nucleotides: 2. The CDR3 is 13 residues long.

CDR3 bases: TGTGCCAGCAGCTCACGGGACAGGAGGAACGAGCAGTACTTC. Its protein is CASSSRDRRNEQYF. The chain is built from TRBV5-4 and TRBJ2-7; TRBD1 aligns across 8 bases. With 3 bases clipped from V and 5 bases from J, the junction kept 7 bases outside the gene matches. The CDR3 totals 14 residues. From germline, CDR1 is SGHNT and CDR2 YYREEE (reference sequence).

The chain combines TRBV24-1 with TRBJ2-1; 8 nucleotides agree with TRBD1. The CDR3 contains 16 residues. V gave up 4 bases and J gave up 7 bases; unmatched junction bases: 11. Germline-derived CDR1 and CDR2 are KGHDR and SFDVKD. CDR3 amino acids: CATSDPAGTGKNEQFF. The CDR3 DNA is TGTGCCACCAGTGACCCCGCCGGGACAGGCAAGAATGAGCAGTTCTTC.

J is TRBJ2-1 and V is TRBV7-3; D is ambiguous. Germline loops: CDR1 SGHTA, CDR2 FQGTGA. V lost 1 base and J 6 bases, leaving 7 bases between the germline ends. This CDR3 has 13 residues. CDR3 sequence: CASSLSGVNEQFF. In nucleotides, the CDR3 is TGTGCCAGCAGCTTAAGCGGCGTCAATGAGCAGTTCTTC.

The genes are TRBV25-1 and TRBJ1-1; possibly TRBD1 for D (5 bases). The V gene's germline CDR1 is MGHDK and CDR2 SYGVNS. Trimming took 7 bases from V and 6 from J, leaving 18 bases between them. The CDR3 totals 14 residues. CDR3 sequence: CASKGVSGPAEAFF. Written as DNA, the CDR3 is TGTGCCAGCAAAGGGGTATCCGGGCCCGCTGAAGCTTTCTTT.

This clone is a singleton in its sample. V gene TRBV7-2 combines with J gene TRBJ2-7; D unresolved. Trimming pared 5 bases from V and 4 bases from J, leaving 9 bases between. Germline CDR1 and CDR2: SGHTA and FQGNSA. The CDR3 extends over 12 amino acids. CDR3 sequence (DNA): TGTGCCAGCAGCGTGACGATTTACGAGCAGTACTTC. This codes for CASSVTIYEQYF.

The V and J genes are TRBV7-9 and TRBJ2-3; D may be TRBD1 (6 bases). Germline V CDR1 and CDR2: SEHNR, FQNEAQ (reference sequence). The ends were cut back, 4 bases at V and 5 bases at J, with 16 bases in the middle. This CDR3 region has 15 residues. The CDR3 DNA follows: TGTGCCAGCAGCTCCCAGGGGCGTGAAGGAGATACGCAGTATTTT. This codes for CASSSQGREGDTQYF.

The CDR3 sequence: CASSRDQSYEQYF. The CDR3 DNA sequence: TGTGCCAGCAGCCGGGACCAATCCTACGAGCAGTACTTC. This chain links TRBV13 with TRBJ2-7; D is perhaps TRBD1 or TRBD2 (5 bases each). Germline CDR1 is PRHDT and CDR2 is FYEKMQ (reference sequence). V lost 5 bases and J lost 1, with 9 bases in between. The CDR3 spans 13 residues.

This clone occurred once. The same CDR3 arises from other DNA sequences in this sample as well. The CDR3 reads CASSPPTRETQYF. CDR3 nucleotide sequence: TGTGCCAGCTCACCGCCGACTCGTGAGACCCAGTACTTC. The chain recombines TRBV18 with TRBJ2-5; no firm D call. Trimming pared 3 bases from V and 5 bases from J, leaving 10 bases between. The CDR3 totals 13 residues. The germline CDR1 and CDR2 sequences are KGHSH and LQKENI.

In DNA form, the CDR3 reads TGTGCCACCCGGGACCAGGGAAGGGGTTTCTTT. Protein: CATRDQGRGFF. The chain has TRBV6-6 and TRBJ1-1; possible D gene TRBD1, 5 bases. The CDR3 length is 11 residues. From germline, CDR1 is MNHNY and CDR2 SVGAGI (reference sequence). V dropped 10 bases and J dropped 13 bases, with 19 bases sitting between them.

The chain links TRBV7-9 to TRBJ2-1; 8 bases line up with TRBD2. The V gene's germline CDR1 is SEHNR and CDR2 FQNEAQ (reference sequence). The J segment lost 0 bases and the V segment lost 5 bases, leaving 3 bases of the junction unmatched. The CDR3 has 15 residues. In DNA, the CDR3 is TGTGCCAGCAGCCGCGGGGGGAGCTCCTACAATGAGCAGTTCTTC. It is translated as CASSRGGSSYNEQFF.

To note about this clone: Distinct nucleotide sequences in the sample also encode this CDR3. The genes are TRBV2 and TRBJ1-3, with a tentative D call TRBD1 (5 bases). In germline, CDR1 is SNHLY, CDR2 FYNNEI. The CDR3 totals 14 residues. V dropped 4 bases and J dropped 4 bases, with 11 bases sitting between them. CDR3 amino acids: CASSGRGEGNTIYF. CDR3 nucleotide sequence: TGTGCCAGCAGTGGCCGGGGCGAGGGAAACACCATATATTTT. Complete variable domain (other parts from reference TRBV2 and TRBJ1-3): EPEVTQTPSHQVTQMGQEVILRCVPISNHLYFYWYRQILGQKVEFLVSFYNNEISEKSEIFDDQFSVERPDGSNFTLKIRSTKLEDSAMYFCASSGRGEGNTIYFGEGSWLTVV.